Detailed here is one T cell receptor (beta chain). What it binds is not known. Patients who had autoimmune disease history or got systemic immunosuppression were left out. Sequencing used immunoSEQ multiplex PCR; TCRdb keeps in-frame clones, though not all of them. The sample shows about 22,000 clones, around three quarters of them seen only once. The data derive from a study of OX40 agonist ivuxolimab in advanced cancers. Across the whole study: Ivuxolimab is an agonistic anti-OX40 (CD134) antibody, and patients were treated with it. Broader study findings: Expanded peripheral T cell antigen specificity was not determined.

Per the germline V gene, CDR1 is LGHNA and CDR2 is YSLEER. With 0 bases clipped from V and 3 bases from J, the junction kept 6 bases outside the gene matches. There are 16 residues in the CDR3. The rearrangement joins TRBV4-3 to TRBJ2-3; 7 bases align to TRBD2. The sequence came from an adult with an advanced solid tumor such as melanoma, head and neck, liver or kidney cancer. Here the sequenced sample was CD4+ or CD8+ T cells sorted from blood, taken in a trial of the OX40 agonist ivuxolimab. CDR3 amino acids: CASSQEFGGMTDTQYF. CDR3 coding DNA: TGCGCCAGCAGCCAAGAGTTCGGGGGGATGACAGATACGCAGTATTTT.